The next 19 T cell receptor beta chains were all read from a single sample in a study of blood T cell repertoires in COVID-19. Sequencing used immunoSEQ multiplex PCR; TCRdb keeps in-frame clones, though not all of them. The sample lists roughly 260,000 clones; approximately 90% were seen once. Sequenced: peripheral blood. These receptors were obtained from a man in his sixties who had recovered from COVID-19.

The CDR3 loop reads CASSLGTSARGDTQYF. DNA for the CDR3: TGTGCCAGCAGCCTAGGGACTAGCGCGAGAGGAGATACGCAGTATTTT. The V gene is TRBV7-2, the J gene TRBJ2-3, with 10 bases fitting TRBD2. The CDR3 consists of 16 residues. Germline CDR1 reads SGHTA; CDR2 reads FQGNSA. With 5 bases clipped from V and 5 bases from J, the junction kept 10 bases outside the gene matches.

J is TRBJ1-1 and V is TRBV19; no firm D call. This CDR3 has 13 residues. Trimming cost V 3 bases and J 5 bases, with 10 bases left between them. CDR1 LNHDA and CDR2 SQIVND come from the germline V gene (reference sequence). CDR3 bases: TGTGCCAGTAGTATGTTGGTGAGAACTGAAGCTTTCTTT. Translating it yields CASSMLVRTEAFF.

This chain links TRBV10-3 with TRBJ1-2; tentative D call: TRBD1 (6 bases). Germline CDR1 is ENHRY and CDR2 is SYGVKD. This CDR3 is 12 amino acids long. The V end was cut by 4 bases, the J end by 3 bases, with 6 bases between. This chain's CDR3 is CAISAGDYGYTF. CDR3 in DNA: TGTGCCATCAGTGCAGGGGACTATGGCTACACCTTC.

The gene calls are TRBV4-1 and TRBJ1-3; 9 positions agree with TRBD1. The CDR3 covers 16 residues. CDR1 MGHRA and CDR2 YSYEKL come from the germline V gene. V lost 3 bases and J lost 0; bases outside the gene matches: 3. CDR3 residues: CASSQGTGHSGNTIYF. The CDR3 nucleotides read TGCGCCAGCAGCCAGGGGACAGGGCACTCTGGAAACACCATATATTTT.

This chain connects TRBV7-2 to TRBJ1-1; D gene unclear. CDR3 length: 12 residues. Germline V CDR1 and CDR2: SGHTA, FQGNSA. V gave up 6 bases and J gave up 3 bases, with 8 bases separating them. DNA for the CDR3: TGTGCCAGCAGTCCGGGTTACACTGAAGCTTTCTTT. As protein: CASSPGYTEAFF.

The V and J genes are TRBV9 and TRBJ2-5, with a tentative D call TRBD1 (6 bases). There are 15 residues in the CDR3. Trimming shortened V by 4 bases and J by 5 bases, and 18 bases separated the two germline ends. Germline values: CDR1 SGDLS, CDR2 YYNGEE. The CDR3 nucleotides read TGTGCCAGCAGCCCCCGGGACACCTTTGCCGAGACCCAGTACTTC. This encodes CASSPRDTFAETQYF.

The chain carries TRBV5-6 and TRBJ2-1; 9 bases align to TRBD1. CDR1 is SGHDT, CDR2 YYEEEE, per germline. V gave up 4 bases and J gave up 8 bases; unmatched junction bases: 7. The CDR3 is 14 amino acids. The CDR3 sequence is CASSHHRGRHEQFF. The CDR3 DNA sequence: TGTGCCAGCAGCCACCACAGGGGGCGGCATGAGCAGTTCTTC.

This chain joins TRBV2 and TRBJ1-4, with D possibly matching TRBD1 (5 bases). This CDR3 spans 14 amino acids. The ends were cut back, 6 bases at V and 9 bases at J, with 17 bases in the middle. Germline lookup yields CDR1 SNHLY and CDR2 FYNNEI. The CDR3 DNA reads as TGTGCCAGCAGGCTGACAGATTTAATGAAAAAACTGTTTTTT. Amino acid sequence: CASRLTDLMKKLFF.

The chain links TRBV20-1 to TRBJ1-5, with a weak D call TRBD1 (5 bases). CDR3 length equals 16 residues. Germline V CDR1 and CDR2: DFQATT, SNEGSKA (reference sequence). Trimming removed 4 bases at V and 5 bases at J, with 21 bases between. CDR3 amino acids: CSAIESLRGGDQPQHF. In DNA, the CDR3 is TGCAGTGCTATTGAATCGTTAAGGGGAGGGGATCAGCCCCAGCATTTT.

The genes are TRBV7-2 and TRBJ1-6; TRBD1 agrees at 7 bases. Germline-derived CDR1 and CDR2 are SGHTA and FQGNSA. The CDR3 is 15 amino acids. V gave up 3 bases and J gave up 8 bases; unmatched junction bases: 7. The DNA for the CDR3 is TGTGCCAGCAGCTTTTGGACAGGAGGGGATTCACCCCTCCACTTT. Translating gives CASSFWTGGDSPLHF.

As DNA, the CDR3 is TGTGCCAGCAGCCCGGGGGCTAGCGGGGGTCCCAAAAACATTCAGTACTTC. It translates to CASSPGASGGPKNIQYF. The chain links TRBV3-1 (or the pseudogene TRBV3-2) to TRBJ2-4, with 10 bases aligning to TRBD2. This CDR3 is 17 amino acids long. Germline V gives CDR1 LGHDT, CDR2 YNNKEL (reference sequence). V lost 4 bases and J lost 2; bases outside the gene matches: 8.

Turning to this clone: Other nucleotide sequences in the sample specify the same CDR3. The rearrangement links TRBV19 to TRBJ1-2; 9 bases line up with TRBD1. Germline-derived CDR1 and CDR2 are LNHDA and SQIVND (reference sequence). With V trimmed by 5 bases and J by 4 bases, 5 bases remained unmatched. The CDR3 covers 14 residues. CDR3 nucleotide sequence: TGTGCCAGTAGTCCAATGGGACAGGGCTATGGCTACACCTTC. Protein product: CASSPMGQGYGYTF.

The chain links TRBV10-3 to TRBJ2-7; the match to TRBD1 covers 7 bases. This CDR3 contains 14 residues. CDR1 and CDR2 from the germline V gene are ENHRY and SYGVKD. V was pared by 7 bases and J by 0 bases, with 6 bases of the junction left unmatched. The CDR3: CAINPGQSSYEQYF. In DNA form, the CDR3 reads TGTGCCATCAATCCGGGACAGAGCTCCTACGAGCAGTACTTC.

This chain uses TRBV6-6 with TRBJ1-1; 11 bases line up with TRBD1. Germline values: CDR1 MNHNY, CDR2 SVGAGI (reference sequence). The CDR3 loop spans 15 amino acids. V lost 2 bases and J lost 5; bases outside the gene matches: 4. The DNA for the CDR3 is TGTGCCAGCAGTTACGACGGGACAGGGGGAACTGAAGCTTTCTTT. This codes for CASSYDGTGGTEAFF.

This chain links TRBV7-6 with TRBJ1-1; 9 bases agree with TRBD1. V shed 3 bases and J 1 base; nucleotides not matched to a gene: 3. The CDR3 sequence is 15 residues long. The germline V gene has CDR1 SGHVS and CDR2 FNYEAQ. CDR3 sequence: CASSFPTGGNTEAFF. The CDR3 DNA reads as TGTGCCAGCAGCTTCCCGACAGGGGGGAACACTGAAGCTTTCTTT.

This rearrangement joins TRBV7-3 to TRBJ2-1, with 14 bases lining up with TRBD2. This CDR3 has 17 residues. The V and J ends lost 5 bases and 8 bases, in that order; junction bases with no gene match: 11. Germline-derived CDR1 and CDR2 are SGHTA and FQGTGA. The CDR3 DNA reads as TGTGCCAGCAGCGACCCCCTGACTAGCGGGGGGGCGTATGAGCAGTTCTTC. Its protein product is CASSDPLTSGGAYEQFF.

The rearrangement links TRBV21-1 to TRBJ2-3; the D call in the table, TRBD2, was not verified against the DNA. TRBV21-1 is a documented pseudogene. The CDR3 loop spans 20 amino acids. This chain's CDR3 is CASSKAVTSGGSLNTDTQYF. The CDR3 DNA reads TGTGCCAGCAGCAAAGCGGTAACTAGCGGGGGCTCCCTTAACACAGATACGCAGTATTTT.

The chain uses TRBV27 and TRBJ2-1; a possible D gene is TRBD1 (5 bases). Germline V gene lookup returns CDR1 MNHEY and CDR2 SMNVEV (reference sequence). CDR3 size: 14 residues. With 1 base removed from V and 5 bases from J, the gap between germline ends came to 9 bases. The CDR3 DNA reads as TGTGCCAGCAGTTTATTAAGGGGAAACAATGAGCAGTTCTTC. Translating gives CASSLLRGNNEQFF.

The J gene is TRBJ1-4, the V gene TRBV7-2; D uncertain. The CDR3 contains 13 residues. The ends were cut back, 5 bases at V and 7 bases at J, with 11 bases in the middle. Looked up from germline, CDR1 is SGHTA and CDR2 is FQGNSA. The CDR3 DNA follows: TGTGCCAGCAGCCTCCCGCCTAGTGAAAAACTGTTTTTT. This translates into CASSLPPSEKLFF.